These 28 T cell receptor beta chains came from one sample sequenced in a study of blood T cell repertoires in COVID-19. Profiling relied on immunoSEQ multiplex PCR, and the TCRdb table lists in-frame clones only, not all of them. The sample includes about 190,000 clones, less than 80% of them seen just once. Source material: peripheral blood. These receptors all stem from a woman aged 45-59 years with acute or convalescent COVID-19.

The chain carries TRBV5-4 and TRBJ2-7, with 7 bases matching TRBD1. CDR1 and CDR2 from the germline V gene are SGHNT and YYREEE (reference sequence). V lost 4 bases to trimming and J lost 5 bases; unmatched junction nucleotides: 9. This CDR3 is built from 14 residues. The CDR3 bases are TGTGCCAGCAGCACAACGACAGGGTCCCACGAGCAGTACTTC. This translates into CASSTTTGSHEQYF.

The chain couples TRBV29-1 to TRBJ1-1; no clear D gene. Germline V gene lookup returns CDR1 SQVTM and CDR2 ANQGSEA. The CDR3 length is 12 residues. Trimming pared 4 bases from V and 1 base from J, leaving 7 bases between. CDR3 amino acids: CSVVPGNTEAFF. CDR3 coding DNA: TGCAGCGTTGTTCCCGGGAACACTGAAGCTTTCTTT. The variable domain in full, completed from reference TRBV29-1 and TRBJ1-1, reads SAVISQKPSRDICQRGTSLTIQCQVDSQVTMMFWYRQQPGQSLTLIATANQGSEATYESGFVIDKFPISRPNLTFSTLTVSNMSPEDSSIYLCSVVPGNTEAFFGQGTRLTVV.

The chain uses TRBV5-5 and TRBJ2-1; 9 nucleotides line up with TRBD2. V lost 1 base and J lost 8; bases outside the gene matches: 7. Germline V gene data show CDR1 as SGHKS and CDR2 as YYEKEE (reference sequence). The CDR3 length is 15 residues. The CDR3 nucleotides read TGTGCCAGCAGCTTGATGGCGGGAGGGCGTTATGAGCAGTTCTTC. It specifies CASSLMAGGRYEQFF.

This rearrangement joins TRBV29-1 to TRBJ2-1, with TRBD1 as a possible D gene (5 bases). CDR1 and CDR2 from the germline V gene are SQVTM and ANQGSEA. This CDR3 is built from 16 residues. Trimming pared 2 bases from V and 4 bases from J, leaving 18 bases between. The CDR3 bases are TGCAGCGTTGAAAGAAGGGGCCCACATATATACAATGAGCAGTTCTTC. Protein: CSVERRGPHIYNEQFF.

V gene TRBV19 combines with J gene TRBJ2-7; D not resolved. Germline CDR1 LNHDA, CDR2 SQIVND (reference sequence). The CDR3 runs to 13 residues. Trimming shortened V by 2 bases and J by 5 bases, and 10 bases separated the two germline ends. The CDR3 here is CASSITVNDEQYF. The CDR3 nucleotides read TGTGCCAGTAGTATAACAGTGAACGACGAGCAGTACTTC.

This clone was seen a handful of times. J is TRBJ1-1 and V is TRBV7-2, with D unresolved. V lost 10 bases to trimming and J lost 0 bases, with 12 bases between them. Germline CDR1 reads SGHTA; CDR2 reads FQGNSA. The CDR3 has 13 amino acids. This CDR3 is CATRRVMNTEAFF. CDR3 coding DNA: TGTGCCACCCGTCGAGTCATGAACACTGAAGCTTTCTTT.

The rearrangement uses TRBV6-5 and TRBJ1-2; D might be TRBD1 (6 bases). Germline CDR1 and CDR2: MNHEY and SVGAGI. The CDR3 covers 15 residues. The ends were cut back, 5 bases at V and 0 bases at J, with 13 bases in the middle. Written as DNA, the CDR3 is TGTGCCAGCAGTCTCGGGACACTCACTAACTATGGCTACACCTTC. This translates into CASSLGTLTNYGYTF.

The chain recombines TRBV7-6 with TRBJ2-7; possibly TRBD1 for D (5 bases). The CDR3 loop spans 14 amino acids. The V gene lost 5 bases and the J gene lost 2 bases, with 13 bases spanning the gap. Looked up from germline, CDR1 is SGHVS and CDR2 is FNYEAQ. In DNA form, the CDR3 reads TGTGCCAGCAGCCCACGAGACAGCGCCTACGAGCAGTACTTC. Its translation is CASSPRDSAYEQYF.

This clone was detected only a few times. The CDR3 region is CATSDLIFGGTNEQFF. In nucleotides, the CDR3 is TGTGCCACCAGTGATTTAATCTTTGGAGGGACCAATGAGCAGTTCTTC. The chain couples TRBV24-1 to TRBJ2-1, with a possible D match to TRBD2 (6 bases). Germline CDR1 is KGHDR and CDR2 is SFDVKD. CDR3 length: 16 residues. V lost 1 base, J lost 6 bases, and 15 bases lay in between.

This clone was seen a handful of times. The chain is built from TRBV9 and TRBJ2-1; 8 nucleotides align to TRBD1. Trimming took 3 bases from V and 3 from J; bases not matched to a gene: 5. The germline gives CDR1 SGDLS, CDR2 YYNGEE. This CDR3 has 15 residues. The CDR3 here is CASSGTGLNYNEQFF. Here the CDR3 DNA reads TGTGCCAGCAGCGGGACAGGGCTGAACTACAATGAGCAGTTCTTC.

The chain links TRBV6-2 or TRBV6-3 to TRBJ1-4, with D perhaps matching TRBD1 (5 bases). Deletions cut 5 bases from V and 3 bases from J, with 16 bases between. The CDR3 runs to 16 residues. CDR1 is MNHEY and CDR2 is SVGEGT in the germline V gene. As DNA, the CDR3 is TGTGCCAGCAGTACCTTCGCATGGACACCTAATGAAAAACTGTTTTTT. Translation: CASSTFAWTPNEKLFF.

This clone came up once. The chain has TRBV6-5 and TRBJ2-7; D unresolved. Germline lookup yields CDR1 MNHEY and CDR2 SVGAGI. This CDR3 spans 11 amino acids. The germline V and J ends were trimmed by 6 bases and 5 bases, with 8 bases remaining between them. Here the CDR3 reads CASSNSHEQYF. CDR3 DNA sequence: TGTGCCAGCAGCAACTCGCACGAGCAGTACTTC.

Here the CDR3 DNA reads TGTGCCAGCAGCCTAGAGAATGGACAGGGGTACAATGAGCAGTTCTTC. Amino acid sequence: CASSLENGQGYNEQFF. The genes are TRBV7-9 and TRBJ2-1; 9 nucleotides agree with TRBD1. Germline-derived CDR1 and CDR2 are SEHNR and FQNEAQ (reference sequence). The CDR3 is 16 residues long. Trimming cost V 5 bases and J 4 bases; bases outside gene matches: 9. Looking up the rest from reference TRBV7-9 and TRBJ2-1 gives the full variable domain: DTGVSQNPRHKITKRGQNVTFRCDPISEHNRLYWYRQTLGQGPEFLTYFQNEAQLEKSRLLSDRFSAERPKGSFSTLEIQRTEQGDSAMYLCASSLENGQGYNEQFFGPGTRLTVL.

The chain employs TRBV5-1 and TRBJ1-6, with 8 nucleotides matching TRBD1. The CDR3 is 14 residues long. CDR1 is SGHRS, CDR2 YFSETQ, per germline. After removal of 3 bases from V and 7 bases from J, the junction contained 3 bases not matched to a gene. CDR3 coding DNA: TGCGCCAGCAGCTCGGGACAGGAGAATTCACCCCTCCACTTT. It codes for CASSSGQENSPLHF.

The chain employs TRBV3-1 (or the pseudogene TRBV3-2) and TRBJ1-2, with D unresolved. Germline V lookup: CDR1 LGHDT, CDR2 YNNKEL (reference sequence). This CDR3 spans 13 amino acids. V was pared by 1 base and J by 6 bases, with 9 bases between. CDR3 in amino acids: CASSQGYSHGYTF. The CDR3 DNA is TGTGCCAGCAGCCAAGGGTACTCGCATGGCTACACCTTC.

The rearrangement uses TRBV7-2 and TRBJ2-7; TRBD2 aligns across 8 bases. The CDR3 extends over 15 amino acids. Per germline, CDR1 SGHTA and CDR2 FQGNSA. Losses at the gene ends were 6 bases for V and 2 bases for J; bases not matched to a gene: 9. For the CDR3, the DNA is TGTGCCAGCAGAATTAATCCGGGACTAGCCTACGAGCAGTACTTC. As protein: CASRINPGLAYEQYF.

This clone was recorded a few times. The rearrangement uses TRBV6-5 and TRBJ2-3; D may be TRBD1 (5 bases). V shed 5 bases and J shed 3 bases, with 15 bases lying between them. This CDR3 has 15 amino acids. Germline CDR1 and CDR2: MNHEY and SVGAGI. The CDR3 DNA reads TGTGCCAGCAGTATCTTCCAGGGTGGGACAGATACGCAGTATTTT. This encodes CASSIFQGGTDTQYF.

This chain links TRBV12-3 or TRBV12-4 with TRBJ2-7, with TRBD2 as a possible D gene (6 bases). The CDR3 extends over 13 amino acids. Deletions cut 5 bases from V and 4 bases from J, with 12 bases between. CDR3 coding DNA: TGTGCCAGCAGTGGAGGGCGCGGATACGAGCAGTACTTC. Residues: CASSGGRGYEQYF.

V usage is TRBV19 and J usage is TRBJ1-5, with TRBD1 matching 10 bases. V shed 7 bases, J shed 3 bases, and the junction held 6 bases outside the gene matches. Germline loops: CDR1 LNHDA, CDR2 SQIVND (reference sequence). The CDR3 runs to 15 residues. In DNA form, the CDR3 reads TGTGCCAGTACCAAGACAGGGGGCAACAATCAGCCCCAGCATTTT. Translation gives CASTKTGGNNQPQHF.

The CDR3 spells CATSDGGDMGYEQYF. The DNA for the CDR3 is TGTGCCACCAGTGATGGGGGGGACATGGGCTACGAGCAGTACTTC. The chain is built from TRBV24-1 and TRBJ2-7, with a weak D call TRBD2 (7 bases). The CDR3 is 15 amino acids. V was cut by 3 bases and J by 3 bases, with 14 bases left in between. Germline V gives CDR1 KGHDR, CDR2 SFDVKD.

There are a few counts of this clone. This CDR3 reads CASEKQGWGNQPQHF. The CDR3, as DNA: TGTGCCAGTGAGAAACAGGGATGGGGAAATCAGCCCCAGCATTTT. J is TRBJ1-5 and V is TRBV19; TRBD1 might be the D (6 bases). The CDR3 sequence is 15 residues long. Germline CDR1 LNHDA, CDR2 SQIVND (reference sequence). V was clipped by 8 bases and J by 4 bases, with 18 bases between them.

The chain recombines TRBV6-2 or TRBV6-3 with TRBJ1-6; 9 bases map to TRBD1. The CDR3 is 14 residues long. Per the germline V gene, CDR1 is MNHEY and CDR2 is SVGEGT. With V trimmed by 5 bases and J by 10 bases, 6 bases remained unmatched. CDR3: CASSPPDRGSPLHF. CDR3 DNA: TGTGCCAGCAGTCCACCGGACAGGGGCTCACCCCTCCACTTT.

The rearrangement joins TRBV4-3 to TRBJ2-1; TRBD2 matches at 14 bases. This CDR3 comprises 15 residues. V lost 4 bases and J lost 7; bases outside the gene matches: 3. Germline V gene sequence: CDR1 LGHNA, CDR2 YSLEER. CDR3 sequence reads: CASSRGTSGRNEQFF. Here the CDR3 DNA reads TGCGCCAGCAGCCGGGGGACTAGCGGGAGAAATGAGCAGTTCTTC.

This chain uses TRBV2 with TRBJ1-1, with 9 bases identical to TRBD1. In germline, CDR1 is SNHLY, CDR2 FYNNEI. This CDR3 has 14 amino acids. The V and J ends lost 6 bases and 3 bases, in that order; junction bases with no gene match: 5. CDR3 sequence (DNA): TGTGCCAGCAGCCTGACAGGGGGGGACACTGAAGCTTTCTTT. As protein: CASSLTGGDTEAFF.

Comment on this clone: An end of the junction differs from the germline gene, which may be a read error. The chain joins TRBV11-2 to TRBJ2-1; the match to TRBD2 covers 14 bases. Germline V gene sequence: CDR1 SGHAT, CDR2 FQNNGV. The CDR3 length is 14 residues. The CDR3 spells CASSSRLAGGPGIF. CDR3 DNA sequence: TGTGCCAGCAGCTCCCGACTAGCGGGAGGGCCCGGGATCTTC.

V usage is TRBV19 and J usage is TRBJ2-3; no definite D call. CDR1 LNHDA and CDR2 SQIVND come from the germline V gene (reference sequence). The CDR3 is made up of 14 amino acids. The V end lost 4 bases, the J end lost 6 bases, and 14 bases lay between the germline ends. CDR3 residues: CASSNPGALDTQYF. CDR3 DNA: TGTGCCAGTAGTAACCCCGGTGCATTGGATACGCAGTATTTT.

The rearrangement uses TRBV4-3 and TRBJ2-3; a possible D gene is TRBD2 (6 bases). V was cut by 4 bases and J by 3 bases, with 17 bases left in between. The CDR3 runs 16 residues. The germline CDR1 and CDR2 sequences are LGHNA and YSLEER. This CDR3 is CASSPRDSGLTDTQYF. In DNA form, the CDR3 reads TGCGCCAGCAGCCCCCGGGACTCAGGTCTAACAGATACGCAGTATTTT.

This clone was counted only a few times. The genes are TRBV12-3 or TRBV12-4 and TRBJ2-7; 7 bases line up with TRBD2. Trimming removed 3 bases from V and 6 bases from J; junction bases left unmatched: 2. The CDR3 length is 12 residues. The CDR3: CASSFSGAEQYF. The DNA for the CDR3 is TGTGCCAGCAGTTTCAGCGGGGCCGAGCAGTACTTC.